This T cell receptor beta chain was documented in a study of PD-1 blockade in classical Hodgkin lymphoma. Study results and limitations: The diversity seen at baseline in complete responders resembled that of newly diagnosed patients. With CD4+ cells, TCR diversity rose significantly by C4D1, but not with CD8+ cells.

There are a few counts of this clone. The antigen is unknown. Method: immunoSEQ multiplex PCR; TCRdb's copy keeps in-frame clones and lacks some. Counted here are about 9,900 clones, about 90% occurring once; the ten biggest clones make up roughly 13%. The CDR3 consists of 12 residues. V was cut by 2 bases and J by 4 bases, with 6 bases left in between. Looked up from germline, CDR1 is SGHAT and CDR2 is FQDESV (reference sequence). Every patient relapsed after autologous stem cell transplantation, and brentuximab vedotin exposure varied. The sequence derives from a human donor with classical Hodgkin lymphoma. The source material was peripheral blood mononuclear cells (PBMCs), sampled at baseline. V gene TRBV11-1 combines with J gene TRBJ2-7; D gene uncertain. Here the CDR3 reads CASSLLEYEQYF. DNA of the CDR3: TGTGCCAGCAGCTTATTGGAATACGAGCAGTACTTC.